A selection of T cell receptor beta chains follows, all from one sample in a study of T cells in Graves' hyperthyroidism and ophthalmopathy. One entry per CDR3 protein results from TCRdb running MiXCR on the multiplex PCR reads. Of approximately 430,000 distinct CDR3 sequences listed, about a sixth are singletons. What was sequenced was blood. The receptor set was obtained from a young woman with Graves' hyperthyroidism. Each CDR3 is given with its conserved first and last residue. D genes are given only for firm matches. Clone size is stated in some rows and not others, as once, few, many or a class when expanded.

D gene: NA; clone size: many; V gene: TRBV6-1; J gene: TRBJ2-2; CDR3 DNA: TGTGCCAGCAACCGTGCTGGCTGGACTCGCCAGAGCGGGGAGCTGTTTTTT; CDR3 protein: CASNRAGWTRQSGELFF
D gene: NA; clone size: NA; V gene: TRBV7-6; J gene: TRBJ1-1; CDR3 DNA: TGTGCCAGCAGCTTATTGGCAGGGGCTTTGAACGCTGAAGCTTTCTTT; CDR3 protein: CASSLLAGALNAEAFF
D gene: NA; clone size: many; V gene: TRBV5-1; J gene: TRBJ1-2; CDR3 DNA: TGCGCCAGCAGCTTCAGTGCTAACTATGGCTACACCTTC; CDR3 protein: CASSFSANYGYTF
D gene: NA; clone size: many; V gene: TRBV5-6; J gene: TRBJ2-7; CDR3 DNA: TGTGCCAGCAGCCGTTGGTCCTACGAGCAGTACTTC; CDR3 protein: CASSRWSYEQYF
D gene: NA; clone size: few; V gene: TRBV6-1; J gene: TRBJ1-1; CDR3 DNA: TGTGCCAGCCAAACCGGGAGGGCGACTGAAGCTTTCTTT; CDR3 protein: CASQTGRATEAFF
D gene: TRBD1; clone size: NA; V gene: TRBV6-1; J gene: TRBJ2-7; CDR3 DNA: TGTGCCAGCAGGCTGGGACAGGGGACCTCCTACGAGCAGTACTTC; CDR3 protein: CASRLGQGTSYEQYF
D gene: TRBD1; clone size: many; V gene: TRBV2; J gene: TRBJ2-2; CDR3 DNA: TGTGCCAGCAGGAAAGGGACAGGGCTCATCGGGGAGCTGTTTTTT; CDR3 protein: CASRKGTGLIGELFF
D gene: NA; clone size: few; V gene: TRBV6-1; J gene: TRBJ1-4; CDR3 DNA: TGTGCCAGCAGCGGCCAGGGCTTAGGTGAAAAACTGTTTTTT; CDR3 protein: CASSGQGLGEKLFF
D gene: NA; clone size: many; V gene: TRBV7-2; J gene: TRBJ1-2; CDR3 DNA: TGTGCCAGCAGTCAATATGGCTACACCTTC; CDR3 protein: CASSQYGYTF
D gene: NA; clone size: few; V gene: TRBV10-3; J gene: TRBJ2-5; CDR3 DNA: TGTGCCATCAGCCCGGACACCCAAGAGACCCAGTACTTC; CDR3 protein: CAISPDTQETQYF
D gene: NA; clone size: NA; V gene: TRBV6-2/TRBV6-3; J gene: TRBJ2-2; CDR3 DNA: TGTGCCGTCCGGGCCACGAACACCGGGGAGCTGTTTTTT; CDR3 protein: CAVRATNTGELFF
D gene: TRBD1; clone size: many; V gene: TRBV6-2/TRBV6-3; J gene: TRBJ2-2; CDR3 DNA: TGTGCCAGCAGTTACTCGACAGGGGCAACCGGGGAGCTGTTTTTT; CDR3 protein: CASSYSTGATGELFF
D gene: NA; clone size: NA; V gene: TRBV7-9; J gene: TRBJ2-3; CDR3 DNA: TGTGCCAGCAGCCACCTTACAACACATACGCAGTATTTT; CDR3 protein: CASSHLTTHTQYF